This entry lists 30 T cell receptor beta chains sequenced from one sample in a study of T cells after yellow fever vaccination. TCRdb reprocessed the 5' RACE reads via MiXCR and lists one record per CDR3 protein. The sample has hundreds of thousands of distinct CDR3 sequences, approximately 19% seen once. The sequenced sample was PBMCs, obtained before the yellow fever booster vaccination. The origin of the receptors is a man between 18 and 35 years old who received the YFV17D yellow fever vaccine.

CDR3 sequence (DNA): TGTGCCAGCAGTTACACCGGGGAGACCCAGTACTTC. Protein sequence: CASSYTGETQYF. The gene calls are TRBV6-6 and TRBJ2-5; the D is unclear. The germline V gene encodes CDR1 MNHNY and CDR2 SVGAGI (reference sequence). The CDR3 runs 12 residues. Trimming removed 2 bases at V and 5 bases at J, with 6 bases between.

The gene calls are TRBV6-5 and TRBJ2-2; 8 bases align to TRBD2. The junction had 10 bases not matched to a gene; V was cut back by 5 bases and J by 2 bases. This CDR3 is built from 17 residues. CDR1 is MNHEY, CDR2 SVGAGI, per germline. The CDR3 DNA reads as TGTGCCAGCAGTCCCCCACCGAGCGGGGGTAACACCGGGGAGCTGTTTTTT. Protein: CASSPPPSGGNTGELFF.

This clonotype was seen a handful of times. The chain links TRBV5-8 to TRBJ2-1; 13 nucleotides align to TRBD2. The J segment lost 4 bases and the V segment lost 0 bases, leaving 7 bases of the junction unmatched. CDR1 is SGHTS, CDR2 YDEGEE, per germline. CDR3 length: 18 amino acids. The CDR3 reads CASSLEWTSGGLYNEQFF. CDR3 DNA sequence: TGTGCCAGCAGCTTGGAATGGACTAGCGGGGGCTTATACAATGAGCAGTTCTTC.

The chain recombines TRBV12-3 or TRBV12-4 with TRBJ2-5; 8 bases line up with TRBD1. This CDR3 is 17 amino acids long. V dropped 1 base and J dropped 5; count of bases not matched to a gene: 12. As DNA, the CDR3 is TGTGCCAGCAGTTTAGGGCAGGGGGCGGACGGCGGGGAGACCCAGTACTTC. It codes for CASSLGQGADGGETQYF.

V and J are TRBV6-5 and TRBJ2-7; TRBD1 matches 9 bases. Germline V gives CDR1 MNHEY, CDR2 SVGAGI. V lost 4 bases and J lost 6; bases outside the gene matches: 7. This CDR3 spans 14 amino acids. CDR3 DNA sequence: TGTGCCAGCAGTTGGGGGACAGGGTCGATCGAGCAGTACTTC. Amino acid sequence: CASSWGTGSIEQYF.

This clonotype has ten or more counts. The rearrangement links TRBV20-1 to TRBJ2-4, with D hard to call. The CDR3 spans 15 residues. With 0 bases removed from V and 1 base from J, the gap between germline ends came to 10 bases. Germline values: CDR1 DFQATT, CDR2 SNEGSKA (reference sequence). The CDR3 coding sequence is TGCAGTGCTAGAGATCCCTTCGGCGCCAAAAACATTCAGTACTTC. Its translation is CSARDPFGAKNIQYF.

V and J are TRBV12-5 and TRBJ2-1; D is unclear. Germline lookup yields CDR1 LGHNT and CDR2 FRNRAP. Trimming took 0 bases from V and 9 from J, leaving 3 bases between them. The length of the CDR3 is 11 residues. The CDR3 DNA reads TGTGCTAGTGGTTTGGTAACTGAGCAGTTCTTC. Its protein product is CASGLVTEQFF.

The chain carries TRBV7-2 and TRBJ2-1; D gene uncertain. Germline V CDR1 and CDR2: SGHTA, FQGNSA. The ends were cut back, 1 base at V and 1 base at J, with 11 bases in the middle. The CDR3 spans 16 residues. The CDR3 sequence is CASSLVGSYSYNEQFF. CDR3 nucleotides: TGTGCCAGCAGCTTAGTCGGCAGTTATTCCTACAATGAGCAGTTCTTC.

This clonotype was observed a few times. The J gene is TRBJ2-7, the V gene TRBV7-9; tentatively, D is TRBD2 (5 bases). V gave up 7 bases and J gave up 0 bases, with 16 bases separating them. Germline lookup yields CDR1 SEHNR and CDR2 FQNEAQ (reference sequence). This CDR3 comprises 15 residues. The CDR3 spells CASTGHGVSSYEQYF. The DNA of the CDR3 is TGTGCCAGCACCGGGCACGGGGTAAGCTCCTACGAGCAGTACTTC.

This clonotype was found a few times. The chain has TRBV7-9 and TRBJ2-2; TRBD1 matches 7 bases. The V segment lost 5 bases and the J segment 7 bases; nucleotides outside the gene matches: 4. The CDR3 sequence is 13 residues long. In germline, CDR1 is SEHNR, CDR2 FQNEAQ (reference sequence). The CDR3 nucleotides read TGTGCCAGCAGCCCCGGACAGGTCGGGGAGCTGTTTTTT. This sequence encodes CASSPGQVGELFF.

This clonotype has just a few counts. V gene TRBV5-6 combines with J gene TRBJ1-5; no reliable D call. The CDR3 runs to 16 residues. The germline V gene encodes CDR1 SGHDT and CDR2 YYEEEE. Trimming removed 4 bases from V and 3 bases from J, with 17 bases in between. The CDR3 DNA reads TGTGCCAGCAGCCCCTTGAGGGATAGCGTCAATCAGCCCCAGCATTTT. It codes for CASSPLRDSVNQPQHF.

This clonotype was picked up a small number of times. The rearrangement uses TRBV6-2 or TRBV6-3 and TRBJ2-1, with D possibly matching TRBD1 (6 bases). This CDR3 has 15 amino acids. V was shortened by 6 bases and J by 1 base, with 13 bases between the two germline ends. Germline CDR1 reads MNHEY; CDR2 reads SVGEGT. The CDR3 DNA reads TGTGCCAGCAGGAACAGGGTGTGGTCCTACAATGAGCAGTTCTTC. Amino acid sequence: CASRNRVWSYNEQFF.

Ten or more counts support this clonotype. The chain links TRBV6-2 or TRBV6-3 to TRBJ2-7; D tentatively fits TRBD1 or TRBD2 (5 bases each). Germline V gene sequence: CDR1 MNHEY, CDR2 SVGEGT. CDR3 size: 14 residues. Trimming removed 2 bases at V and 2 bases at J, with 10 bases between. CDR3 nucleotides: TGTGCCAGCAGTTACGGGACGACTACCTACGAGCAGTACGTC. Translated: CASSYGTTTYEQYV.

This clonotype showed up just a few times. This sequence joins TRBV5-1 and TRBJ1-2, with D maybe TRBD1 (6 bases). Trimming removed 4 bases at V and 4 bases at J, with 14 bases between. From germline, CDR1 is SGHRS and CDR2 YFSETQ. The CDR3 totals 14 residues. CDR3 DNA sequence: TGCGCCAGCAGCGAAACCTGGACAGCCTATGGCTACACCTTC. Protein product: CASSETWTAYGYTF.

This clonotype was found a few times. This rearrangement joins TRBV6-5 to TRBJ2-4, with TRBD1 identical over 8 bases. The J segment lost 2 bases and the V segment lost 7 bases, leaving 7 bases of the junction unmatched. CDR3 length: 15 amino acids. Germline CDR1 and CDR2: MNHEY and SVGAGI. CDR3 residues: CASTGTGSTKNIQYF. CDR3 coding DNA: TGTGCCAGCACTGGGACAGGTTCAACCAAAAACATTCAGTACTTC.

The chain combines TRBV5-4 with TRBJ1-2; a weak D match, TRBD1 (6 bases). The germline V and J ends were trimmed by 3 bases and 4 bases, with 10 bases remaining between them. Germline-derived CDR1 and CDR2 are SGHNT and YYREEE (reference sequence). CDR3 length equals 13 residues. CDR3 DNA sequence: TGTGCCAGCAGCTCCTCGGACAGCTATGGCTACACCTTC. This encodes CASSSSDSYGYTF. The full variable domain, in which reference TRBV5-4 and TRBJ1-2 provide the parts outside the CDR3, is ETGVTQSPTHLIKTRGQQVTLRCSSQSGHNTVSWYQQALGQGPQFIFQYYREEENGRGNFPPRFSGLQFPNYSSELNVNALELDDSALYLCASSSSDSYGYTFGSGTRLTVV.

The CDR3 region is CASSVVGGGTGELFF. The CDR3, as DNA: TGTGCCAGCAGCGTAGTAGGAGGGGGGACCGGGGAGCTGTTTTTT. The V call is TRBV9, the J call TRBJ2-2, with D perhaps given as TRBD1 or TRBD2 (6 bases each). With 0 bases removed from V and 5 bases from J, the gap between germline ends came to 11 bases. The CDR3 contains 15 residues. Germline V gene data show CDR1 as SGDLS and CDR2 as YYNGEE.

The J gene is TRBJ2-4, the V gene TRBV4-1, with 16 bases that match TRBD2. Trimming took 3 bases from V and 0 from J; bases not matched to a gene: 2. Germline values: CDR1 MGHRA, CDR2 YSYEKL. The CDR3 loop spans 18 amino acids. The CDR3 is CASSQGLAGGLAKNIQYF. The CDR3 DNA sequence: TGCGCCAGCAGCCAGGGACTAGCGGGGGGGTTAGCCAAAAACATTCAGTACTTC.

This clonotype was observed a handful of times. The V and J genes are TRBV5-1 and TRBJ2-2; possibly TRBD1 for D (6 bases). V lost 4 bases to trimming and J lost 5 bases, with 15 bases between them. This CDR3 has 15 amino acids. CDR1 is SGHRS and CDR2 is YFSETQ in the germline V gene. The DNA of the CDR3 is TGCGCCAGCAGCCAGGGGAGACAGATTACCGGGGAGCTGTTTTTT. Its protein product is CASSQGRQITGELFF.

This clonotype was detected ten times or more. The V gene is TRBV6-2 or TRBV6-3, the J gene TRBJ2-3; D not certain. The germline V and J ends were trimmed by 8 bases and 0 bases, with 15 bases remaining between them. The CDR3 is 15 residues long. Per germline, CDR1 MNHEY and CDR2 SVGEGT. CDR3 in DNA: TGTGCCAGCGGCTACGGCCAAACAAGCACAGATACGCAGTATTTT. It codes for CASGYGQTSTDTQYF.

This chain connects TRBV4-3 to TRBJ2-1; TRBD2 aligns across 10 bases. There are 16 residues in the CDR3. Germline V gene lookup returns CDR1 LGHNA and CDR2 YSLEER. The J segment lost 6 bases and the V segment lost 3 bases, leaving 8 bases of the junction unmatched. The CDR3 is CASSHPTSGAFNEQFF. DNA for the CDR3: TGCGCCAGCAGCCATCCAACTAGCGGGGCCTTCAATGAGCAGTTCTTC.

The chain carries TRBV5-4 and TRBJ1-2, with TRBD1 matching 7 bases. The CDR3 consists of 13 residues. CDR1 and CDR2 (germline): SGHNT, YYREEE (reference sequence). With 2 bases clipped from V and 7 bases from J, the junction kept 5 bases outside the gene matches. Written as DNA, the CDR3 is TGTGCCAGCAGCTTCACAGGGGAGGCTGGCTACACCTTC. This sequence encodes CASSFTGEAGYTF.

V gene TRBV5-1 combines with J gene TRBJ2-1, with D possibly TRBD2 on 6 matching bases. Germline-derived CDR1 and CDR2 are SGHRS and YFSETQ. Trimming stripped 0 bases from V and 7 bases from J, with 11 bases between. This CDR3 region has 14 residues. CDR3 DNA: TGCGCCAGCAGCTTGGGGGTAGCGGCTAATGAGCAGTTCTTC. This codes for CASSLGVAANEQFF.

This clonotype was seen at least ten times. V usage is TRBV19 and J usage is TRBJ2-1; 7 bases align to TRBD2. V lost 0 bases, J lost 1 base, and 3 bases stayed unmatched. Germline V gene data show CDR1 as LNHDA and CDR2 as SQIVND (reference sequence). The CDR3 is 16 residues long. The chain's CDR3 is CASSIDRSGSYNEQFF. The CDR3 coding sequence is TGTGCCAGTAGTATAGATCGTAGCGGGTCCTACAATGAGCAGTTCTTC. Based on the CDR3 plus reference TRBV19 and TRBJ2-1, the full variable domain is DGGITQSPKYLFRKEGQNVTLSCEQNLNHDAMYWYRQDPGQGLRLIYYSQIVNDFQKGDIAEGYSVSREKKESFPLTVTSAQKNPTAFYLCASSIDRSGSYNEQFFGPGTRLTVL.

The chain employs TRBV4-1 and TRBJ1-1; 9 bases fit TRBD1. Germline lookup yields CDR1 MGHRA and CDR2 YSYEKL. V lost 2 bases and J lost 6; bases outside the gene matches: 10. The CDR3 spans 16 residues. The CDR3 loop is CASSQKGTGTGSEAFF. The CDR3 coding sequence is TGCGCCAGCAGCCAAAAAGGGACCGGGACAGGGTCTGAAGCTTTCTTT.

This clonotype occurred many times. The J gene is TRBJ2-5, the V gene TRBV7-2; 10 bases align to TRBD2. The CDR3 contains 15 residues. Looked up from germline, CDR1 is SGHTA and CDR2 is FQGNSA. Trimming removed 2 bases from V and 6 bases from J; junction bases left unmatched: 6. CDR3 residues: CASSLPSGGAKTQYF. The CDR3 bases are TGTGCCAGCAGCTTACCCAGCGGGGGGGCCAAGACCCAGTACTTC.

This clonotype showed up just a few times. The chain carries TRBV6-2 or TRBV6-3 and TRBJ1-2; D gene ambiguous. V was cut by 4 bases and J by 4 bases, with 7 bases left in between. This CDR3 region has 12 residues. CDR1 MNHEY and CDR2 SVGEGT come from the germline V gene. CDR3 residues: CASSFQLYGYTF. CDR3 coding DNA: TGTGCCAGCAGTTTCCAACTCTATGGCTACACCTTC.

This clonotype was seen a few times. J is TRBJ2-1 and V is TRBV28; D is unresolved. Trimming left V 2 bases short and J 5 bases short, with 13 bases between. This CDR3 is 15 amino acids long. Germline CDR1 MDHEN, CDR2 SYDVKM. CDR3 amino acids: CASSLSYHYNNEQFF. The CDR3 bases are TGTGCCAGCAGTTTAAGTTACCACTATAACAATGAGCAGTTCTTC.

This clonotype showed up many times. The V call is TRBV5-1, the J call TRBJ2-5; D is unclear. There are 13 residues in the CDR3. The ends were cut back, 2 bases at V and 2 bases at J, with 7 bases in the middle. CDR1 is SGHRS, CDR2 YFSETQ, per germline. CDR3 amino acids: CASSFGLQETQYF. CDR3 in DNA: TGCGCCAGCAGCTTCGGTCTTCAAGAGACCCAGTACTTC.

This clonotype appeared a few times. The chain has TRBV7-3 and TRBJ2-5; D is uncertain. CDR1 SGHTA and CDR2 FQGTGA come from the germline V gene. This CDR3 spans 13 amino acids. Deletions cut 5 bases from V and 5 bases from J, with 12 bases between. CDR3 nucleotides: TGTGCCAGCAGCATCCGACCGGCGGAGACCCAGTACTTC. It yields the protein CASSIRPAETQYF.